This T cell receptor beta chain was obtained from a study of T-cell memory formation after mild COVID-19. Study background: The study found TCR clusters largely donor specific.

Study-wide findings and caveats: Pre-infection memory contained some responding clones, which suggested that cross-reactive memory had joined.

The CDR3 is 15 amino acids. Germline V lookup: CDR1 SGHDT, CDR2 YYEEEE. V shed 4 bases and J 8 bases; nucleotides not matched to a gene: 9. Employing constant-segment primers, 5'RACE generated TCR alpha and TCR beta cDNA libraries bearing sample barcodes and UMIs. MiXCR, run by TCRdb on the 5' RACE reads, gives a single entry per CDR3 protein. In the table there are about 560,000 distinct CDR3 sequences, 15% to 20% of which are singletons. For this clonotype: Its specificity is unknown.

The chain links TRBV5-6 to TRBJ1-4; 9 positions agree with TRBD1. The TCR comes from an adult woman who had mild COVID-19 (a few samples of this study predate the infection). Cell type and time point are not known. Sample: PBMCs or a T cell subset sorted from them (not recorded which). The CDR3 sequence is CASSARTGVGEKLFF. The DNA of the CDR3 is TGTGCCAGCAGCGCCCGGACAGGGGTCGGCGAAAAACTGTTTTTT.